This TCR beta chain came from a study of spatial heterogeneity in lung cancer. Trimming at V came to 2 bases and at J to 4 bases, leaving 4 bases not matched to a gene. The germline gives CDR1 DFQATT, CDR2 SNEGSKA (reference sequence). The CDR3 contains 15 residues. Time point specified: sample taken at primary tumor resection. TCRdb reprocessed the 5' RACE reads via MiXCR and lists one record per CDR3 protein. The sample includes about 13,000 distinct CDR3 sequences, around 3.7% seen only once; the top ten take 35% to 50%. The sample holds many counts of this clonotype. This specimen was PBMCs, taken at surgery. V and J are TRBV20-1 and TRBJ2-2; 10 nucleotides line up with TRBD2. This clonotype was obtained from a male donor with early-stage non-small cell lung cancer. This chain's CDR3 is CSARKREGLTGELFF. CDR3 nucleotide sequence: TGCAGTGCTAGAAAGCGGGAGGGCCTCACCGGGGAGCTGTTTTTT.